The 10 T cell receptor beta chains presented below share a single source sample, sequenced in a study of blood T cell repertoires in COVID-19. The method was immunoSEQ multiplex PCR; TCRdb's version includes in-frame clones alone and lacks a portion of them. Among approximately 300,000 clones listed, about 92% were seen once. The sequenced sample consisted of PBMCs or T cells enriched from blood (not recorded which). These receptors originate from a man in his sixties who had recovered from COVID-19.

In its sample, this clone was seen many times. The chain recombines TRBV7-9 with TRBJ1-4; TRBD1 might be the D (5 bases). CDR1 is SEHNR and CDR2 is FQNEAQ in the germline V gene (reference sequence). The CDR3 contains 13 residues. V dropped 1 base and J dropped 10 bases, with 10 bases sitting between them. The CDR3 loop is CASSLVGAAKLFF. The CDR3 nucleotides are TGTGCCAGCAGCTTAGTAGGGGCTGCAAAACTGTTTTTT.

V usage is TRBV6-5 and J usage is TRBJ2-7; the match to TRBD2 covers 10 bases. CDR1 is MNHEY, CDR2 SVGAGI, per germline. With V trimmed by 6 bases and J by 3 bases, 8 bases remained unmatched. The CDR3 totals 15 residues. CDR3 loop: CASRLAGGVFYEQYF. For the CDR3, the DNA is TGTGCCAGCAGATTAGCGGGAGGAGTGTTCTACGAGCAGTACTTC.

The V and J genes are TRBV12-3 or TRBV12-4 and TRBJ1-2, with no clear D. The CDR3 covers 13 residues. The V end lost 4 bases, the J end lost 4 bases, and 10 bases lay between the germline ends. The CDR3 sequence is CASSSTGTYGYTF. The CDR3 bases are TGTGCCAGCAGTTCAACGGGTACCTATGGCTACACCTTC.

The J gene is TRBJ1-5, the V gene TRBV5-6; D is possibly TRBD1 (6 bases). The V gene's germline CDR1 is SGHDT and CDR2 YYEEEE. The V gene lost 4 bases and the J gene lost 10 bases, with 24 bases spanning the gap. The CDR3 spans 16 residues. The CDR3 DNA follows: TGTGCCAGCAGCCCGAAAGGGGGGGCAAATGGTGTTCCCCAGCATTTT. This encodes CASSPKGGANGVPQHF.

The DNA of the CDR3 is TGCGCCAGCAGCCGCAGCACTGAAGTAGCCTATGGCTACACCTTC. It translates to CASSRSTEVAYGYTF. This chain links TRBV5-1 with TRBJ1-2; no clear D gene. Looked up from germline, CDR1 is SGHRS and CDR2 is YFSETQ. The CDR3 contains 15 residues. The V and J ends lost 4 bases and 4 bases respectively, with 17 bases between them.

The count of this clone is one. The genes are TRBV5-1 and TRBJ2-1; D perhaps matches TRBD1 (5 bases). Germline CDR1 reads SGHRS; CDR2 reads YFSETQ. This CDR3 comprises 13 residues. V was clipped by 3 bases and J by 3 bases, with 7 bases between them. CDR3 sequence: CASSSDSYNEQFF. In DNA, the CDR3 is TGCGCCAGCAGCTCCGACAGCTACAATGAGCAGTTCTTC.

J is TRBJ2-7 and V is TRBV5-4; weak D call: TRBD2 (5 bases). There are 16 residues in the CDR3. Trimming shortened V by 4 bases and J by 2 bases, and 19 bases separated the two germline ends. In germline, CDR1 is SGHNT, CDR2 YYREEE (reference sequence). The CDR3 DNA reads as TGTGCCAGCAGCCCATCTTTGGACCTCGGGGCCTACGAGCAGTACTTC. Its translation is CASSPSLDLGAYEQYF.

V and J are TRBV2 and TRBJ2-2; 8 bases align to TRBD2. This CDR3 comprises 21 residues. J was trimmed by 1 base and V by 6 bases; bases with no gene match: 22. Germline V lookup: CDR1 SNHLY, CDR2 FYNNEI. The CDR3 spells CASRDPTGGALSKMNTGELFF. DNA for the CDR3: TGTGCCAGCAGAGACCCTACGGGGGGGGCCTTATCCAAAATGAACACCGGGGAGCTGTTTTTT.

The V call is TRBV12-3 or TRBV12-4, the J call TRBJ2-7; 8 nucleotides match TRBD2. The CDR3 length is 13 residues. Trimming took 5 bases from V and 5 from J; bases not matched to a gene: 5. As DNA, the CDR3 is TGTGCCAGCAGTAGCGGGGGATCCGACGAGCAGTACTTC. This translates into CASSSGGSDEQYF.

This CDR3 is CASSINRQRNTGELFF. Here the CDR3 DNA reads TGTGCCAGTAGTATAAATAGACAGAGGAACACCGGGGAGCTGTTTTTT. The chain uses TRBV19 and TRBJ2-2; D might be TRBD1 (5 bases). Germline values: CDR1 LNHDA, CDR2 SQIVND (reference sequence). The V gene lost 2 bases and the J gene lost 1 base, with 11 bases spanning the gap. This CDR3 is built from 16 residues.